Shown below are 19 T cell receptor beta chains from a single sample sequenced in a study of shared clonotypes between healthy human individuals (dated by TCRdb to about 2020). Library construction relied on the immunoSEQ multiplex PCR assay. In TCRdb, the immuneACCESS table is reduced to in-frame sequences with V and J assigned. These tables do not hold every clone; where another copy was compared, an unresolved V gene accounts for under half, and the others remain unexplained. The sample table lists 2,500,000 or so clones, 93% of them with a count of one. Clones ranked in the top ten supply 0.36% of the sample. Specimen: naive CD4+ T cells from PBMCs. The cell subset or site label of this sample denotes: CD45RA+ positively selected. These TCRs come from a man between 18 and 35 years old in good health. Some clones in this sample may be carry-over from other donors' samples.

The chain links TRBV5-1 to TRBJ2-1; 9 bases fit TRBD2. V trimming: 4 bases; J trimming: 5 bases; junction bases outside the gene matches: 10. The CDR3 runs 16 residues. Germline CDR1 reads SGHRS; CDR2 reads YFSETQ. The CDR3 region has the DNA TGCGCCAGCAGCCGACGAGGAGCGGGAGGTGACAATGAGCAGTTCTTC. It encodes CASSRRGAGGDNEQFF.

V gene TRBV7-9 combines with J gene TRBJ1-3; 8 nucleotides match TRBD1. Germline V gene sequence: CDR1 SEHNR, CDR2 FQNEAQ (reference sequence). The J segment lost 4 bases and the V segment lost 5 bases, leaving 7 bases of the junction unmatched. CDR3 length: 15 residues. The DNA for the CDR3 is TGTGCCAGCAGCGTGTCAACAGGGGGAGGAAACACCATATATTTT. Translating gives CASSVSTGGGNTIYF.

V is TRBV5-1 and J is TRBJ2-3; D possibly corresponds to TRBD2 (6 bases). V was clipped by 4 bases and J by 4 bases, with 16 bases between them. The CDR3 has 15 amino acids. Germline V gives CDR1 SGHRS, CDR2 YFSETQ. The chain's CDR3 is CASSPRTKAADTQYF. DNA for the CDR3: TGCGCCAGCAGCCCAAGGACTAAGGCCGCAGATACGCAGTATTTT. The full variable domain, rest sourced from reference TRBV5-1 and TRBJ2-3, is KAGVTQTPRYLIKTRGQQVTLSCSPISGHRSVSWYQQTPGQGLQFLFEYFSETQRNKGNFPGRFSGRQFSNSRSEMNVSTLELGDSALYLCASSPRTKAADTQYFGPGTRLTVL.

The chain links TRBV10-1 to TRBJ2-1, with D possibly matching TRBD2 (6 bases). V shed 2 bases and J shed 6 bases, with 14 bases lying between them. CDR3 length: 15 residues. In germline, CDR1 is WNHNN, CDR2 SYGVQD (reference sequence). CDR3 sequence: CASSEKASARNEQFF. The CDR3, as DNA: TGCGCCAGCAGTGAGAAGGCTAGCGCTCGCAATGAGCAGTTCTTC.

The chain employs TRBV10-1 and TRBJ2-3, with D perhaps matching TRBD1 or TRBD2 (5 bases each). V lost 4 bases and J lost 3, with 14 bases in between. Looked up from germline, CDR1 is WNHNN and CDR2 is SYGVQD (reference sequence). The CDR3 has 15 amino acids. The CDR3 DNA is TGCGCCAGCAGTGTGAGGGACGCTTGGACAGATACGCAGTATTTT. Translated: CASSVRDAWTDTQYF.

The chain uses TRBV11-1 and TRBJ2-3; TRBD1 aligns across 9 bases. This CDR3 comprises 15 residues. Germline CDR1 and CDR2: SGHAT and FQDESV (reference sequence). The V gene end was trimmed by 1 base and the J gene end by 4 bases; junction bases not matched to a gene: 3. This chain's CDR3 is CASSLEQGAADTQYF. Here the CDR3 DNA reads TGTGCCAGCAGCTTAGAACAGGGGGCTGCAGATACGCAGTATTTT. The full variable domain, completed using reference TRBV11-1 and TRBJ2-3, is EAEVAQSPRYKITEKSQAVAFWCDPISGHATLYWYRQILGQGPELLVQFQDESVVDDSQLPKDRFSAERLKGVDSTLKIQPAELGDSAMYLCASSLEQGAADTQYFGPGTRLTVL.

The chain links TRBV28 to TRBJ1-3; D uncertain. V lost 8 bases, J lost 5 bases, and 16 bases lay in between. The CDR3 extends over 14 amino acids. Germline values: CDR1 MDHEN, CDR2 SYDVKM. The CDR3 here is CASGDSDGRNTIYF. CDR3 nucleotides: TGTGCCAGCGGAGACTCCGACGGGAGAAACACCATATATTTT.

The chain recombines TRBV7-3 with TRBJ2-5, with D maybe TRBD2 (6 bases). V dropped 5 bases and J dropped 4 bases, with 17 bases sitting between them. Germline V CDR1 and CDR2: SGHTA, FQGTGA. This CDR3 region has 15 residues. The CDR3 region has the DNA TGTGCCAGCAGCCCAGGGACTGCTCGGTCAGAGACCCAGTACTTC. As protein: CASSPGTARSETQYF.

In regard to this clone: This specimen includes other DNA sequences encoding the same CDR3. CDR3 bases: TGTGCCAGCAGTGGGCGTCTAGCGGGGGCCTACGAGCAGTACTTC. It yields the protein CASSGRLAGAYEQYF. The V call is TRBV2, the J call TRBJ2-7; 10 bases align to TRBD2. The CDR3 runs to 15 residues. CDR1 is SNHLY, CDR2 FYNNEI, per germline. V lost 4 bases to trimming and J lost 2 bases; unmatched junction nucleotides: 5.

This chain joins TRBV9 and TRBJ2-6; D call uncertain. The V end was cut by 4 bases, the J end by 0 bases, with 14 bases between. The CDR3 spans 17 residues. Germline V gives CDR1 SGDLS, CDR2 YYNGEE. The CDR3 region has the DNA TGTGCCAGCAGCTATTCCACACCCTACTCTGGGGCCAACGTCCTGACTTTC. It yields the protein CASSYSTPYSGANVLTF.

Worth noting for this clone: Other DNA variants within this sample encode the same CDR3. V and J are TRBV5-1 and TRBJ2-5, with TRBD1 matching 7 bases. Germline V lookup: CDR1 SGHRS, CDR2 YFSETQ. With V trimmed by 3 bases and J by 5 bases, 1 base remained unmatched. The CDR3 is 12 amino acids. DNA for the CDR3: TGCGCCAGCAGCTCACAGGGGGAGACCCAGTACTTC. Amino acid sequence: CASSSQGETQYF.

The chain carries TRBV2 and TRBJ2-1; D is unresolved. Trimming pared 7 bases from V and 1 base from J, leaving 11 bases between. CDR3 length: 14 residues. From germline, CDR1 is SNHLY and CDR2 FYNNEI. CDR3 residues: CASKGPRSYNEQFF. The CDR3 bases are TGTGCCAGCAAAGGCCCTAGGTCCTACAATGAGCAGTTCTTC.

With regard to this clone: The junction departs from the called germline gene at one end, perhaps through a read error. This chain connects TRBV7-3 to TRBJ2-2, with 9 bases aligning to TRBD2. The CDR3 sequence is 16 residues long. Germline lookup yields CDR1 SGHTA and CDR2 FQGTGA. CDR3 amino acids: CASSLWASGNAGELFF. The CDR3 coding sequence is TGTGCCAGCAGCTTATGGGCTAGCGGGAACGCCGGGGAGCTGTTTTTT. Variable domain in full (rest from reference TRBV7-3 and TRBJ2-2): GAGVSQTPSNKVTEKGKYVELRCDPISGHTALYWYRQSLGQGPEFLIYFQGTGAADDSGLPNDRFFAVRPEGSVSTLKIQRTERGDSAVYLCASSLWASGNAGELFFGEGSRLTVL.

A note on this clone: Other DNA sequences in this sample translate to the same CDR3. This chain connects TRBV9 to TRBJ1-2; 8 positions match TRBD1. CDR3 length: 14 residues. Germline V gene sequence: CDR1 SGDLS, CDR2 YYNGEE. The J segment lost 1 base and the V segment lost 3 bases, leaving 2 bases of the junction unmatched. CDR3 region: CASSATGGNYGYTF. For the CDR3, the DNA is TGTGCCAGCAGCGCAACAGGGGGTAACTATGGCTACACCTTC.

This clone was recorded only once. The J gene is TRBJ2-7, the V gene TRBV6-1; tentatively, D is TRBD2 (5 bases). This CDR3 contains 15 residues. V was shortened by 7 bases and J by 1 base, with 17 bases between the two germline ends. Germline V CDR1 and CDR2: MNHNS, SASEGT. CDR3 residues: CASKPGRERSYEQYF. CDR3 coding DNA: TGTGCCAGCAAGCCCGGCCGGGAACGATCCTACGAGCAGTACTTC.

CDR3 nucleotides: TGTGCCAGCTTCAGGGGGGCCCTGGGGGGACAGGGGACGAATGAGCAGTTCTTC. Translating it yields CASFRGALGGQGTNEQFF. This sequence joins TRBV28 and TRBJ2-1; 10 nucleotides match TRBD1. The V gene's germline CDR1 is MDHEN and CDR2 SYDVKM. The CDR3 runs 18 residues. Losses at the gene ends were 8 bases for V and 7 bases for J; bases not matched to a gene: 20. The full variable domain, with the rest looked up from reference TRBV28 and TRBJ2-1, is DVKVTQSSRYLVKRTGEKVFLECVQDMDHENMFWYRQDPGLGLRLIYFSYDVKMKEKGDIPEGYSVSREKKERFSLILESASTNQTSMYLCASFRGALGGQGTNEQFFGPGTRLTVL.

This rearrangement joins TRBV6-5 to TRBJ2-3; TRBD2 aligns across 8 bases. CDR1 MNHEY and CDR2 SVGAGI come from the germline V gene. With 4 bases clipped from V and 2 bases from J, the junction kept 8 bases outside the gene matches. This CDR3 has 16 residues. The CDR3 spells CASSFYSGTYTDTQYF. CDR3 in DNA: TGTGCCAGCAGTTTCTATAGCGGGACGTACACAGATACGCAGTATTTT.

The rearrangement joins TRBV7-2 to TRBJ2-1, with TRBD2 matching 14 bases. The germline V gene has CDR1 SGHTA and CDR2 FQGNSA. This CDR3 is built from 14 residues. The ends lost 5 bases at V and 14 bases at J; junction bases unmatched: 8. As DNA, the CDR3 is TGTGCCAGCAGCCAGACCGGGACTAGCGGGAGAGAGTTCTTC. Residues: CASSQTGTSGREFF.

The chain joins TRBV5-1 to TRBJ2-7, with TRBD2 as a possible D gene (5 bases). Per the germline V gene, CDR1 is SGHRS and CDR2 is YFSETQ. Between the trimmed V and J ends, which lost 4 bases and 7 bases, there was a span of 15 bases. The CDR3 sequence is 13 residues long. This CDR3 is CASSPRDTREQYF. The CDR3 DNA is TGCGCCAGCAGCCCCCGGGATACGAGGGAGCAGTACTTC.